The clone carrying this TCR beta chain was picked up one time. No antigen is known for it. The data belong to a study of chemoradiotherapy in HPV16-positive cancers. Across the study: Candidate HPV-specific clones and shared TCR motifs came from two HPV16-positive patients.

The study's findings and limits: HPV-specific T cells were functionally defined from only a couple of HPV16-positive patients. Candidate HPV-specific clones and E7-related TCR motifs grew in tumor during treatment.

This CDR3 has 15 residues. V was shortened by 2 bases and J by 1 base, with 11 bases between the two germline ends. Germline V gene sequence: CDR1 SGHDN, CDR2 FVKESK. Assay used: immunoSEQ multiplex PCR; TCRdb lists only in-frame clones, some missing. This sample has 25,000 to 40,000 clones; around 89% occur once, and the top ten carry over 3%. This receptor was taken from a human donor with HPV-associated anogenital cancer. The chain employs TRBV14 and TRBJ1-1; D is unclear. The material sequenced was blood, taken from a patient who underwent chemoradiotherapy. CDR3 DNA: TGTGCCAGCAGCCAACCCGTGGGCAGGAACACTGAAGCTTTCTTT. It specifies CASSQPVGRNTEAFF.